Listed below are T cell receptor beta chains from one sample, sequenced in a study of cytomegalovirus exposure and HLA in healthy donors. Here immunoSEQ multiplex PCR was the method, and the copy in TCRdb shows in-frame clones only, minus some. The sample comprises under 150,000 clones, approximately 80% of which are singletons, and around 2.5% rests with the top ten. Sequencing input: PBMCs. These receptors were collected from a woman aged 18-29 years in good health and CMV-seronegative. The CDR3 runs from the conserved cysteine through the conserved F or W. The D gene is left open where the match is weak. Clone sizes are given selectively: once, few, many, or a class where the clone is expanded.

j_call: TRBJ2-7; clone_size: once; v_call: TRBV28; cdr3_length: 16; d_call: TRBD1; cdr3_aa: CASSSYHGTGSYEQYF; cdr3_nt: TGTGCCAGCAGTTCGTACCACGGGACAGGGTCCTACGAGCAGTACTTC
j_call: TRBJ2-6; clone_size: NA; v_call: TRBV11-2; cdr3_length: 17; d_call: TRBD2; cdr3_aa: CASSFGVAGLGANVLTF; cdr3_nt: TGTGCCAGCAGCTTTGGGGTAGCGGGACTTGGGGCCAACGTCCTGACTTTC
j_call: TRBJ1-1; clone_size: NA; v_call: TRBV7-2; cdr3_length: 14; d_call: NA; cdr3_aa: CASSLSARNTEAFF; cdr3_nt: TGTGCCAGCAGCTTATCAGCGCGCAACACTGAAGCTTTCTTT
j_call: TRBJ1-1; clone_size: NA; v_call: TRBV6-5; cdr3_length: 14; d_call: NA; cdr3_aa: CASSPQEWYTEAFF; cdr3_nt: TGTGCCAGCAGTCCCCAGGAATGGTACACTGAGGCTTTCTTT
j_call: TRBJ2-7; clone_size: NA; v_call: TRBV5-1; cdr3_length: 16; d_call: TRBD1; cdr3_aa: CASSLGRYRGSYEQYF; cdr3_nt: TGCGCCAGCAGCTTGGGTCGGTACAGGGGGTCCTACGAGCAGTACTTC
j_call: TRBJ1-2; clone_size: NA; v_call: TRBV2; cdr3_length: 15; d_call: NA; cdr3_aa: CASSDTGGRIYGYTF; cdr3_nt: TGTGCCAGCAGTGACACAGGAGGGAGGATCTATGGCTACACCTTC
j_call: TRBJ1-1; clone_size: NA; v_call: TRBV19; cdr3_length: 13; d_call: TRBD1; cdr3_aa: CASSTQGAHGAFF; cdr3_nt: TGTGCCAGTAGTACACAGGGGGCGCATGGAGCTTTCTTT
j_call: TRBJ2-5; clone_size: few; v_call: TRBV5-4; cdr3_length: 16; d_call: NA; cdr3_aa: CASSLSRQGNKETQYF; cdr3_nt: TGTGCCAGCAGCTTGAGTCGTCAGGGTAATAAAGAGACCCAGTACTTC
j_call: TRBJ2-1; clone_size: NA; v_call: TRBV11-3; cdr3_length: 15; d_call: TRBD2; cdr3_aa: CASSLTLAAVDEQFF; cdr3_nt: TGTGCCAGCAGCTTGACACTAGCGGCCGTTGATGAGCAGTTCTTC
j_call: TRBJ1-1; clone_size: NA; v_call: TRBV7-2; cdr3_length: 15; d_call: NA; cdr3_aa: CASSLMSDKNTEAFF; cdr3_nt: TGTGCCAGCAGCTTAATGTCGGACAAGAACACTGAAGCTTTCTTT
j_call: TRBJ2-3; clone_size: NA; v_call: TRBV9; cdr3_length: 15; d_call: NA; cdr3_aa: CASSVTGRSDDTQYF; cdr3_nt: TGTGCCAGCAGTGTGACCGGCAGGTCAGACGATACGCAGTATTTT
j_call: TRBJ1-1; clone_size: NA; v_call: TRBV19; cdr3_length: 13; d_call: NA; cdr3_aa: CASSIKGGSEAFF; cdr3_nt: TGTGCCAGTAGTATTAAAGGGGGTTCTGAAGCTTTCTTT
j_call: TRBJ1-5; clone_size: NA; v_call: TRBV28; cdr3_length: 11; d_call: NA; cdr3_aa: CASSIQAPQHF; cdr3_nt: TGTGCCAGCAGTATACAGGCTCCCCAGCATTTT
j_call: TRBJ2-5; clone_size: NA; v_call: TRBV19; cdr3_length: 13; d_call: TRBD1; cdr3_aa: CASTPRGLETQYF; cdr3_nt: TGTGCCAGTACCCCCAGGGGGCTGGAGACCCAGTACTTC
j_call: TRBJ2-7; clone_size: few; v_call: TRBV27; cdr3_length: 20; d_call: TRBD2; cdr3_aa: CASSLSPPGLAGGSFYEQYF; cdr3_nt: TGTGCCAGCAGTTTATCACCCCCGGGACTAGCGGGAGGTTCTTTCTACGAGCAGTACTTC
j_call: TRBJ2-3; clone_size: once; v_call: TRBV2; cdr3_length: 14; d_call: TRBD2; cdr3_aa: CASGGTSPPDTQYF; cdr3_nt: TGTGCCAGCGGGGGGACTAGCCCTCCAGATACGCAGTATTTT
j_call: TRBJ1-1; clone_size: NA; v_call: TRBV7-2; cdr3_length: 15; d_call: NA; cdr3_aa: CASSFLLELGTEAFF; cdr3_nt: TGTGCCAGCAGCTTTTTATTGGAGCTGGGCACTGAAGCTTTCTTT
j_call: TRBJ1-2; clone_size: once; v_call: TRBV5-6; cdr3_length: 18; d_call: TRBD1; cdr3_aa: CASSLGRGKRTGDRGYTF; cdr3_nt: TGTGCCAGCAGCTTGGGCAGGGGGAAACGGACAGGGGATCGTGGCTACACCTTC
j_call: TRBJ2-7; clone_size: NA; v_call: TRBV27; cdr3_length: 13; d_call: NA; cdr3_aa: CASSLGQTYEQYF; cdr3_nt: TGTGCCAGCAGCCTCGGACAGACCTACGAGCAGTACTTC
j_call: TRBJ2-5; clone_size: NA; v_call: TRBV11-2; cdr3_length: 14; d_call: NA; cdr3_aa: CASSRRRVQETQYF; cdr3_nt: TGTGCCAGCAGCCGGCGGCGGGTGCAAGAGACCCAGTACTTC
j_call: TRBJ1-1; clone_size: once; v_call: TRBV5-1; cdr3_length: 15; d_call: NA; cdr3_aa: CASSLLTGVETEAFF; cdr3_nt: TGCGCCAGCAGCCTCCTAACGGGAGTGGAAACTGAAGCTTTCTTT
j_call: TRBJ2-3; clone_size: few; v_call: TRBV19; cdr3_length: 15; d_call: TRBD1; cdr3_aa: CASSNPTGDTDTQYF; cdr3_nt: TGTGCCAGTAGTAACCCGACAGGGGACACAGATACGCAGTATTTT
j_call: TRBJ1-1; clone_size: NA; v_call: TRBV18; cdr3_length: 15; d_call: NA; cdr3_aa: CASSRDTLMNTEAFF; cdr3_nt: TGTGCCAGCTCACGGGACACCCTGATGAACACTGAAGCTTTCTTT
j_call: TRBJ2-5; clone_size: NA; v_call: TRBV6-5; cdr3_length: 14; d_call: TRBD2; cdr3_aa: CASSPLRGGETQYF; cdr3_nt: TGTGCCAGCAGTCCCCTGCGGGGGGGGGAGACCCAGTACTTC
j_call: TRBJ1-1; clone_size: NA; v_call: TRBV10-2; cdr3_length: 11; d_call: TRBD1; cdr3_aa: CASSTGQGGFF; cdr3_nt: TGCGCCAGCAGTACAGGACAGGGAGGTTTCTTT
j_call: TRBJ1-5; clone_size: NA; v_call: TRBV19; cdr3_length: 13; d_call: TRBD1; cdr3_aa: CASGDRAYQPQHF; cdr3_nt: TGTGCCAGCGGGGACAGGGCTTATCAGCCCCAGCATTTT
j_call: TRBJ1-5; clone_size: NA; v_call: TRBV28; cdr3_length: 15; d_call: TRBD1; cdr3_aa: CASTRTGGRSQPQHF; cdr3_nt: TGTGCCAGCACCCGGACAGGGGGAAGAAGTCAGCCCCAGCATTTT
j_call: TRBJ2-5; clone_size: NA; v_call: TRBV7-2; cdr3_length: 15; d_call: TRBD2; cdr3_aa: CASSSFLAGWETQYF; cdr3_nt: TGTGCCAGCAGCTCTTTCCTAGCGGGGTGGGAGACCCAGTACTTC
j_call: TRBJ1-5; clone_size: few; v_call: TRBV5-6; cdr3_length: 18; d_call: NA; cdr3_aa: CASSFGGGTASFNQPQHF; cdr3_nt: TGTGCCAGCAGCTTTGGTGGCGGGACCGCTTCGTTTAATCAGCCCCAGCATTTT
j_call: TRBJ2-1; clone_size: NA; v_call: TRBV6-1; cdr3_length: 14; d_call: TRBD2; cdr3_aa: CASSARGDYNEQFF; cdr3_nt: TGTGCCAGCAGTGCGCGGGGGGACTACAATGAGCAGTTCTTC
j_call: TRBJ2-1; clone_size: NA; v_call: TRBV5-1; cdr3_length: 13; d_call: TRBD2; cdr3_aa: CASGTSGNNEQFF; cdr3_nt: TGCGCCAGCGGGACTAGCGGGAACAATGAGCAGTTCTTC
j_call: TRBJ2-5; clone_size: few; v_call: TRBV5-6; cdr3_length: 15; d_call: NA; cdr3_aa: CASSLTERYQETQYF; cdr3_nt: TGTGCCAGCAGCTTGACGGAGAGGTACCAAGAGACCCAGTACTTC
j_call: TRBJ2-7; clone_size: NA; v_call: TRBV19; cdr3_length: 14; d_call: TRBD1; cdr3_aa: CASSRGTGPYEQYF; cdr3_nt: TGTGCCAGTAGTAGAGGGACAGGGCCCTACGAGCAGTACTTC
j_call: TRBJ1-3; clone_size: NA; v_call: TRBV18; cdr3_length: 17; d_call: TRBD1; cdr3_aa: CASSQGQGSSSGNTIYF; cdr3_nt: TGTGCCAGCTCACAGGGACAGGGATCCAGCTCTGGAAACACCATATATTTT
j_call: TRBJ2-2; clone_size: NA; v_call: TRBV2; cdr3_length: 16; d_call: TRBD2; cdr3_aa: CASRDLAGSNTGELFF; cdr3_nt: TGTGCCAGCCGCGATTTAGCGGGGAGTAACACCGGGGAGCTGTTTTTT
j_call: TRBJ1-1; clone_size: once; v_call: TRBV15; cdr3_length: 15; d_call: NA; cdr3_aa: CATSRDSLESTEAFF; cdr3_nt: TGTGCCACCAGCAGAGACAGCTTGGAGAGCACTGAAGCTTTCTTT
j_call: TRBJ2-3; clone_size: few; v_call: TRBV5-1; cdr3_length: 15; d_call: NA; cdr3_aa: CASSLASGESDTQYF; cdr3_nt: TGCGCCAGCAGCTTAGCATCAGGGGAATCAGATACGCAGTATTTT
j_call: TRBJ1-1; clone_size: NA; v_call: TRBV30; cdr3_length: 15; d_call: TRBD1; cdr3_aa: CAWSVPGTGLTEAFF; cdr3_nt: TGTGCCTGGAGTGTACCCGGGACAGGGCTCACTGAAGCTTTCTTT